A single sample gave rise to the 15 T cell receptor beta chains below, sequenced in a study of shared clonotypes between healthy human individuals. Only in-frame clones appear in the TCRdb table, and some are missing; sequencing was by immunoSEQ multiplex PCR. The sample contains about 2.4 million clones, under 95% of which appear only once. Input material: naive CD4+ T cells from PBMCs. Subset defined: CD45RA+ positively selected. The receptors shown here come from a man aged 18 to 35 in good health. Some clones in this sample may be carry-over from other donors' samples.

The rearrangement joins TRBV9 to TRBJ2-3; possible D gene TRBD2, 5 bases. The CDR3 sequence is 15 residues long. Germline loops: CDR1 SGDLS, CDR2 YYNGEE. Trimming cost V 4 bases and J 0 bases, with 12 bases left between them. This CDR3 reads CASSPFSGSTDTQYF. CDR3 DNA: TGTGCCAGCAGCCCCTTTTCGGGAAGCACAGATACGCAGTATTTT. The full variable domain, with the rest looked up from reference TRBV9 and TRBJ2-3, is DSGVTQTPKHLITATGQRVTLRCSPRSGDLSVYWYQQSLDQGLQFLIQYYNGEERAKGNILERFSAQQFPDLHSELNLSSLELGDSALYFCASSPFSGSTDTQYFGPGTRLTVL.

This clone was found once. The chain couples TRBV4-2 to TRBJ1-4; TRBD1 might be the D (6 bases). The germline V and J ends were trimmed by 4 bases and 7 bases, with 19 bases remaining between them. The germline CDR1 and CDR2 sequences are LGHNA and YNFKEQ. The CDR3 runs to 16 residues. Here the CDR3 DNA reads TGTGCCAGCAGCCCCGAAGGGGGGCACGGAGGTGAAAAACTGTTTTTT. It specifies CASSPEGGHGGEKLFF.

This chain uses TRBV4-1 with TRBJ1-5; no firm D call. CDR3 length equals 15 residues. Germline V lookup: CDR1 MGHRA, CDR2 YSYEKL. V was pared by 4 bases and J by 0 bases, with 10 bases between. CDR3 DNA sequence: TGCGCCAGCAGCCGAGTAAGGGATAGCAATCAGCCCCAGCATTTT. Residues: CASSRVRDSNQPQHF.

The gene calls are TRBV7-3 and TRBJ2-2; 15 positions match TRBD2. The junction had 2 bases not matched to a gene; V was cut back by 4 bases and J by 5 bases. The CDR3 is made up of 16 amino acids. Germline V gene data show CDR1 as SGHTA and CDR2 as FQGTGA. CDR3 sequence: CASSSGTSGRTGELFF. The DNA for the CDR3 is TGTGCCAGCAGCTCCGGGACTAGCGGGAGGACCGGGGAGCTGTTTTTT.

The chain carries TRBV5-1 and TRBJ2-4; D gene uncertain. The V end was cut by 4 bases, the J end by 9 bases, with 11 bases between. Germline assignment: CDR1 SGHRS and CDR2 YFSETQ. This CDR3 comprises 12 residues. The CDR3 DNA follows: TGCGCCAGCAGCCCCAAGATCGGCATTCAGTACTTC. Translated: CASSPKIGIQYF.

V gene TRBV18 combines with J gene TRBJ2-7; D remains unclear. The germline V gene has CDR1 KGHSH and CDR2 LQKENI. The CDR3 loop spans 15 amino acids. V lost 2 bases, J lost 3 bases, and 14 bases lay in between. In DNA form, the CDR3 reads TGTGCCAGCTCACCAAGGGCCCAGGTCGTCTACGAGCAGTACTTC. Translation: CASSPRAQVVYEQYF.

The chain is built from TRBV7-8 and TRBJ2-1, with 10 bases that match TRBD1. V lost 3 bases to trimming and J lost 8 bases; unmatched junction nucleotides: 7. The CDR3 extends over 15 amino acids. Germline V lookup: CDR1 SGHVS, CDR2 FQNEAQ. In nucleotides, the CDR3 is TGTGCCAGCAGCTTTTCCGGGACAGGGGACCATGAGCAGTTCTTC. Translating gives CASSFSGTGDHEQFF.

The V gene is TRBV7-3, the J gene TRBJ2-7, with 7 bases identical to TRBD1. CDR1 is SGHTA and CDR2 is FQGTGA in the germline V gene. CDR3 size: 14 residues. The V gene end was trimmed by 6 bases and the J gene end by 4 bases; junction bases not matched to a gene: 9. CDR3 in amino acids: CASSLGAGGYEQYF. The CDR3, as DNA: TGTGCCAGCAGTCTTGGGGCAGGGGGTTACGAGCAGTACTTC. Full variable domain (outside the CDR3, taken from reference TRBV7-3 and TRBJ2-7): GAGVSQTPSNKVTEKGKYVELRCDPISGHTALYWYRQSLGQGPEFLIYFQGTGAADDSGLPNDRFFAVRPEGSVSTLKIQRTERGDSAVYLCASSLGAGGYEQYFGPGTRLTVT.

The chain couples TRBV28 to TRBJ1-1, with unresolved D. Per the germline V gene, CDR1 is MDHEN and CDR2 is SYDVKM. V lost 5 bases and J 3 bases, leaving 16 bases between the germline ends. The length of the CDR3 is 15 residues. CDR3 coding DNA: TGTGCCAGCAGTACCCTTAGAGGACGGCACACTGAAGCTTTCTTT. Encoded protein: CASSTLRGRHTEAFF.

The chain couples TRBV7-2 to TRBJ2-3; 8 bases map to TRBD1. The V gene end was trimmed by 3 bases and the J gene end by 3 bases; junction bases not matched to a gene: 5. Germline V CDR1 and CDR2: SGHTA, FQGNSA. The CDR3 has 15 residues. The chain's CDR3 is CASSFRQGRTDTQYF. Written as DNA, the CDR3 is TGTGCCAGCAGCTTTCGACAGGGGAGAACAGATACGCAGTATTTT.

Here the CDR3 DNA reads TGTGCCACCTACGGACCAAAACTGTTTTTT. Its protein product is CATYGPKLFF. The rearrangement uses TRBV7-9 and TRBJ1-4; D is undetermined. CDR1 and CDR2 (germline): SEHNR, FQNEAQ (reference sequence). CDR3 length equals 10 residues. Trimming stripped 10 bases from V and 10 bases from J, with 10 bases between.

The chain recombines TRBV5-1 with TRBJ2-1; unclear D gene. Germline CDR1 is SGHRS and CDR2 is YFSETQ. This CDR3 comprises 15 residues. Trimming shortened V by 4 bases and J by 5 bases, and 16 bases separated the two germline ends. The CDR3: CASSTGDSDNNEQFF. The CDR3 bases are TGCGCCAGCAGCACCGGAGACTCTGATAACAATGAGCAGTTCTTC.

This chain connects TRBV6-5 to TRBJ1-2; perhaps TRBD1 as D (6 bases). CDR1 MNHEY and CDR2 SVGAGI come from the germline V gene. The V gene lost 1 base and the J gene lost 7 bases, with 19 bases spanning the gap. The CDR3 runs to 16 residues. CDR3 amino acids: CASSYLNPGQVSGYTF. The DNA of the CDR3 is TGTGCCAGCAGTTACTTGAATCCGGGACAAGTCTCTGGCTACACCTTC.

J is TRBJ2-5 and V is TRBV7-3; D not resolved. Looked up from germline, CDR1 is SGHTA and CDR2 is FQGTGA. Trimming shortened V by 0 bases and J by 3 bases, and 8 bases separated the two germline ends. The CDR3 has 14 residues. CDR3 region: CASSLTGRKETQYF. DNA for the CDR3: TGTGCCAGCAGCTTAACGGGCAGAAAAGAGACCCAGTACTTC.

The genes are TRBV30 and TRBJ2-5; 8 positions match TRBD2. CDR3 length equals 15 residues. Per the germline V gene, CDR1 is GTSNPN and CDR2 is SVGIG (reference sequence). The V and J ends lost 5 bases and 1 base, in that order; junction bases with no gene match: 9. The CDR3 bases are TGTGCCTGGGACATAGGCGGACTAGCCCAAGAGACCCAGTACTTC. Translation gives CAWDIGGLAQETQYF.